One sample yielded the 10 T cell receptor beta chains listed below, sequenced in a study of somatic mutations in T cells in chronic GVHD. The protocol was immunoSEQ multiplex PCR, while the TCRdb copy is restricted to in-frame clones and leaves out a portion. The repertoire holds approximately 720 clones, with less than 85% as singletons. Material: Vbeta20-positive CD4+ T cells from blood. Receptors were obtained from a male patient aged 45 to 59 with chronic graft-versus-host disease. Part of the T cell pool may stem from the graft donor.

The V and J genes are TRBV4-2 and TRBJ1-4, with D possibly matching TRBD1 (5 bases). The CDR3 extends over 15 amino acids. Trimming cost V 0 bases and J 7 bases, with 12 bases left between them. From germline, CDR1 is LGHNA and CDR2 YNFKEQ. CDR3 coding DNA: TGTGCCAGCAGCCAAGATGGGGGGATCGGTGAAAAACTGTTTTTT. It translates to CASSQDGGIGEKLFF.

The gene calls are TRBV30 and TRBJ1-5; D is perhaps TRBD1 (6 bases). Germline V gives CDR1 GTSNPN, CDR2 SVGIG (reference sequence). V lost 3 bases and J lost 0, with 12 bases in between. There are 15 residues in the CDR3. CDR3 region: CAWSPDSYSNQPQHF. The CDR3 DNA follows: TGTGCCTGGAGCCCGGACAGCTATAGCAATCAGCCCCAGCATTTT.

The chain links TRBV30 to TRBJ2-7; TRBD1 is a possible D gene (6 bases). V lost 3 bases and J 5 bases, leaving 11 bases between the germline ends. The CDR3 is 12 residues long. CDR1 is GTSNPN, CDR2 SVGIG, per germline (reference sequence). CDR3 region: CAWSPHRDEQYF. The CDR3 DNA reads TGTGCCTGGAGCCCCCACAGGGACGAGCAGTACTTC. Complete variable domain (other parts from reference TRBV30 and TRBJ2-7): SQTIHQWPATLVQPVGSPLSLECTVEGTSNPNLYWYRQAAGRGLQLLFYSVGIGQISSEVPQNLSASRPQDRQFILSSKKLLLSDSGFYLCAWSPHRDEQYFGPGTRLTVT.

This chain links TRBV30 with TRBJ1-6; 9 bases line up with TRBD1. This CDR3 is built from 15 residues. CDR1 is GTSNPN, CDR2 SVGIG, per germline (reference sequence). V lost 3 bases and J lost 9; bases outside the gene matches: 9. Here the CDR3 reads CAWRKRQDRGSPLHF. As DNA, the CDR3 is TGTGCCTGGAGGAAGAGACAGGACAGGGGTTCACCCCTCCACTTT.

J is TRBJ2-7 and V is TRBV30; 10 bases are a match to TRBD1. Germline CDR1 and CDR2: GTSNPN and SVGIG (reference sequence). There are 13 residues in the CDR3. The V gene end was trimmed by 4 bases and the J gene end by 9 bases; junction bases not matched to a gene: 9. The DNA for the CDR3 is TGTGCCTGGACGGGACAGGGGAATACGAGGCAGTACTTC. As protein: CAWTGQGNTRQYF.

The rearrangement links TRBV30 to TRBJ1-1; the D gene is possibly TRBD1 (5 bases). There are 12 residues in the CDR3. V lost 0 bases, J lost 10 bases, and 12 bases lay in between. From germline, CDR1 is GTSNPN and CDR2 SVGIG (reference sequence). The CDR3 nucleotides are TGTGCCTGGAGTGTTCGGGGGGTAGCAGCTTTCTTT. Translating gives CAWSVRGVAAFF.

The V call is TRBV30, the J call TRBJ2-5; TRBD1 agrees at 7 bases. V gave up 4 bases and J gave up 7 bases; unmatched junction bases: 12. The CDR3 loop spans 14 amino acids. CDR1 is GTSNPN, CDR2 SVGIG, per germline (reference sequence). CDR3 sequence: CAWKTQQGFGTQYF. CDR3 coding DNA: TGTGCCTGGAAGACCCAACAGGGGTTCGGGACCCAGTACTTC.

V gene TRBV30 combines with J gene TRBJ1-3; 7 bases match TRBD1. CDR3 size: 15 residues. V trimming: 2 bases; J trimming: 0 bases; junction bases outside the gene matches: 4. Germline V gene sequence: CDR1 GTSNPN, CDR2 SVGIG (reference sequence). CDR3: CAWSTRTGSGNTIYF. CDR3 DNA: TGTGCCTGGAGTACCCGGACAGGCTCTGGAAACACCATATATTTT.

V and J are TRBV30 and TRBJ1-2; possible D gene TRBD1, 6 bases. Germline values: CDR1 GTSNPN, CDR2 SVGIG (reference sequence). This CDR3 has 11 amino acids. The ends were cut back, 4 bases at V and 10 bases at J, with 13 bases in the middle. In DNA form, the CDR3 reads TGTGCCTGGACCCAAGGGGGGGACTACACCTTC. It translates to CAWTQGGDYTF.

V usage is TRBV30 and J usage is TRBJ1-1, with D possibly TRBD1 on 6 matching bases. The CDR3 has 13 amino acids. Germline V CDR1 and CDR2: GTSNPN, SVGIG (reference sequence). V was pared by 2 bases and J by 10 bases, with 17 bases between. In nucleotides, the CDR3 is TGTGCCTGGAGTCGCAGGGGAGGGGGTCGAGCTTTCTTT. Translated: CAWSRRGGGRAFF.